The 19 T cell receptor beta chains given below trace back to one sample, sequenced in a study of blood T cell repertoires in COVID-19. The method was immunoSEQ multiplex PCR; TCRdb's version includes in-frame clones alone and lacks a portion of them. The data contain about 170,000 clones, 84% of them seen just once; the ten biggest clones take up less than 3.5%. Sequencing was performed on peripheral blood. The receptors stem from a woman of 80 years or more with COVID-19, enrolled during active disease.

The rearrangement links TRBV19 to TRBJ1-5; 9 bases agree with TRBD1. The CDR3 has 16 amino acids. The V gene's germline CDR1 is LNHDA and CDR2 SQIVND (reference sequence). The J segment lost 4 bases and the V segment lost 4 bases, leaving 8 bases of the junction unmatched. In nucleotides, the CDR3 is TGTGCCAGTAGTAGGAGGGACAGGGTTAGTAATCAGCCCCAGCATTTT. Translation gives CASSRRDRVSNQPQHF.

This chain joins TRBV6-5 and TRBJ2-7; 9 bases are shared with TRBD1. Trimming removed 0 bases from V and 3 bases from J; junction bases left unmatched: 3. Germline V gene sequence: CDR1 MNHEY, CDR2 SVGAGI. This CDR3 has 15 amino acids. The CDR3 sequence is CASSYSGQGNYEQYF. As DNA, the CDR3 is TGTGCCAGCAGTTACTCTGGACAGGGGAACTACGAGCAGTACTTC.

Note on this clone: Additional DNA sequences in this sample encode the identical CDR3. This chain uses TRBV29-1 with TRBJ2-3; 14 nucleotides match TRBD2. CDR3 size: 15 residues. The junction had 5 bases not matched to a gene; V was cut back by 3 bases and J by 6 bases. CDR1 is SQVTM, CDR2 ANQGSEA, per germline. The CDR3 sequence: CSVDGLAGGTDTQYF. Here the CDR3 DNA reads TGCAGCGTTGATGGACTAGCGGGAGGTACGGATACGCAGTATTTT.

This clone was observed once. V gene TRBV9 combines with J gene TRBJ2-2; TRBD1 matches at 10 bases. After removal of 2 bases from V and 3 bases from J, the junction contained 1 base not matched to a gene. The CDR3 totals 15 residues. The germline V gene encodes CDR1 SGDLS and CDR2 YYNGEE. CDR3 coding DNA: TGTGCCAGCAGCGTGGGACAGGGGTACACCGGGGAGCTGTTTTTT. Translation gives CASSVGQGYTGELFF.

This clone was seen a few times. The chain links TRBV12-5 to TRBJ2-7; 7 positions agree with TRBD1. J gave up 5 bases and V 5 bases, and 6 bases lay outside the gene matches. Germline assignment: CDR1 LGHNT and CDR2 FRNRAP. The CDR3 has 13 amino acids. CDR3 loop: CASGQDRLNEQYF. The CDR3 bases are TGTGCTAGTGGTCAGGACAGGCTCAACGAGCAGTACTTC.

The chain recombines TRBV5-5 with TRBJ1-2; D is ambiguous. Trimming left V 4 bases short and J 2 bases short, with 9 bases between. Looked up from germline, CDR1 is SGHKS and CDR2 is YYEKEE (reference sequence). The CDR3 extends over 13 amino acids. CDR3 loop: CASSQSTNYGYTF. The CDR3 DNA is TGTGCCAGCAGCCAGTCCACCAACTATGGCTACACCTTC.

The chain carries TRBV5-5 and TRBJ1-3; D unresolved. Trimming took off 0 bases at V and 0 bases at J, with 10 bases between the two ends. CDR1 and CDR2 (germline): SGHKS, YYEKEE (reference sequence). There are 16 residues in the CDR3. CDR3 nucleotides: TGTGCCAGCAGCTTGGTTGTAGGGAGCTCTGGAAACACCATATATTTT. Translated, it gives CASSLVVGSSGNTIYF.

The chain is built from TRBV10-2 and TRBJ2-7; 9 nucleotides match TRBD1. Germline assignment: CDR1 WSHSY and CDR2 SAAADI. Unmatched junction bases numbered 15, after V lost 7 bases and J lost 8 bases. The CDR3 consists of 15 residues. CDR3 in DNA: TGCGCCAGCAACAGTGGGCCTACAGGGGGCGGGAAGCAGTACTTC. Translation gives CASNSGPTGGGKQYF.

V is TRBV2 and J is TRBJ2-1; 8 bases agree with TRBD2. The junction had 20 bases not matched to a gene; V was cut back by 5 bases and J by 2 bases. In germline, CDR1 is SNHLY, CDR2 FYNNEI. CDR3 size: 20 residues. CDR3 nucleotide sequence: TGTGCCAGCAGTTTGCGCTTCGTCCTCGGGACTAGAAACGCCTACAATGAGCAGTTCTTC. Protein: CASSLRFVLGTRNAYNEQFF.

V is TRBV6-5 and J is TRBJ2-5; possibly TRBD2 for D (6 bases). CDR3 length equals 16 residues. V dropped 2 bases and J dropped 5 bases, with 18 bases sitting between them. Germline CDR1 MNHEY, CDR2 SVGAGI. CDR3 residues: CASSYIFLGGTETQYF. CDR3 nucleotide sequence: TGTGCCAGCAGTTACATATTCCTCGGGGGTACGGAGACCCAGTACTTC.

The chain is built from TRBV30 and TRBJ1-1; D call uncertain. Germline CDR1 GTSNPN, CDR2 SVGIG (reference sequence). V lost 4 bases to trimming and J lost 0 bases, with 6 bases between them. The CDR3 extends over 12 amino acids. The CDR3 loop reads CAWIAVNTEAFF. In nucleotides, the CDR3 is TGTGCCTGGATCGCAGTGAACACTGAAGCTTTCTTT.

This clone was seen only a few times. This chain uses TRBV5-1 with TRBJ1-1, with 11 bases identical to TRBD1. V shed 6 bases, J shed 4 bases, and the junction held 2 bases outside the gene matches. This CDR3 region has 13 residues. Germline lookup yields CDR1 SGHRS and CDR2 YFSETQ. CDR3 protein: CASMGTGGTEAFF. The CDR3 DNA reads TGCGCCAGCATGGGGACAGGGGGCACTGAAGCTTTCTTT.

The table lists this clone with a few counts. The chain is built from TRBV6-5 and TRBJ1-3; 7 bases align to TRBD1. The CDR3 sequence is 15 residues long. The V and J ends lost 7 bases and 2 bases, in that order; junction bases with no gene match: 8. The germline V gene has CDR1 MNHEY and CDR2 SVGAGI. CDR3 DNA: TGTGCCAGCAAGAAGGGGGCGGGAACTGGAAACACCATATATTTT. Translated, it gives CASKKGAGTGNTIYF.

This clone appeared a single time. CDR3 sequence reads: CASSNPGKPQHF. CDR3 sequence (DNA): TGTGCCAGCAGTAATCCAGGGAAGCCCCAGCATTTT. The chain joins TRBV6-5 to TRBJ1-5, with D possibly TRBD1 on 5 matching bases. The CDR3 runs to 12 residues. Trimming removed 5 bases from V and 8 bases from J, with 10 bases in between. Germline CDR1 MNHEY, CDR2 SVGAGI.

The J gene is TRBJ2-7, the V gene TRBV7-2, with 11 bases lining up with TRBD2. There are 15 residues in the CDR3. Germline CDR1 SGHTA, CDR2 FQGNSA. Germline trimming cut 1 base from V and 2 bases from J; bases unmatched to any gene: 1. CDR3 loop: CASSLETSGAYEQYF. The CDR3 bases are TGTGCCAGCAGCTTAGAGACTAGCGGGGCCTACGAGCAGTACTTC.

This clone appeared a single time. The chain has TRBV9 and TRBJ1-2, with TRBD1 as a possible D gene (5 bases). This CDR3 region has 15 residues. The ends were cut back, 0 bases at V and 6 bases at J, with 15 bases in the middle. From germline, CDR1 is SGDLS and CDR2 YYNGEE. CDR3 nucleotides: TGTGCCAGCAGCGTAGATCAGCGGGGGACCGATGGCTACACCTTC. Protein sequence: CASSVDQRGTDGYTF. Complete variable domain (other parts from reference TRBV9 and TRBJ1-2): DSGVTQTPKHLITATGQRVTLRCSPRSGDLSVYWYQQSLDQGLQFLIQYYNGEERAKGNILERFSAQQFPDLHSELNLSSLELGDSALYFCASSVDQRGTDGYTFGSGTRLTVV.

The V gene is TRBV12-5, the J gene TRBJ2-3, with 13 bases matching TRBD2. The CDR3 length is 16 residues. The germline V gene has CDR1 LGHNT and CDR2 FRNRAP. J was trimmed by 4 bases and V by 4 bases; bases with no gene match: 5. The CDR3 DNA is TGTGCTAGTGGTTCGGGACTAGCGGGATTGGCAGATACGCAGTATTTT. Its translation: CASGSGLAGLADTQYF. Variable domain in full (rest from reference TRBV12-5 and TRBJ2-3): DARVTQTPRHKVTEMGQEVTMRCQPILGHNTVFWYRQTMMQGLELLAYFRNRAPLDDSGMPKDRFSAEMPDATLATLKIQPSEPRDSAVYFCASGSGLAGLADTQYFGPGTRLTVL.

J is TRBJ1-1 and V is TRBV21-1. TRBV21-1 has pseudogene status. The CDR3 covers 10 residues. In DNA, the CDR3 is TGTGCCGCGGGCAGGCGTGAAGCTTTCTTT. Translated, it gives CAAGRREAFF.

The V gene is TRBV12-3 or TRBV12-4, the J gene TRBJ2-7; D gene unclear. The CDR3 is 11 amino acids. Deletions cut 6 bases from V and 3 bases from J, with 6 bases between. CDR3 coding DNA: TGTGCCAGCAGCCGTATCTACGAGCAGTACTTC. Its translation: CASSRIYEQYF.